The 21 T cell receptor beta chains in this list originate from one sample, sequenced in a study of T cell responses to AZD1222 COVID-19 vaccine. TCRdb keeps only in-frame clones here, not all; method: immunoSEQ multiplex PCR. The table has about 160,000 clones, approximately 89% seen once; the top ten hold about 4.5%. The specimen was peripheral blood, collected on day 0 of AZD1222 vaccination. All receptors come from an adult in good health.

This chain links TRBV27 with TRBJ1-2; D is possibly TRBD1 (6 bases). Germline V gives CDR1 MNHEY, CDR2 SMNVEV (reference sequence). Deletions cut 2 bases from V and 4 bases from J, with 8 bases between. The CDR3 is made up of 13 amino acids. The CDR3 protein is CASSLNRAYGYTF. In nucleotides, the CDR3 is TGTGCCAGCAGTTTAAACAGGGCCTATGGCTACACCTTC.

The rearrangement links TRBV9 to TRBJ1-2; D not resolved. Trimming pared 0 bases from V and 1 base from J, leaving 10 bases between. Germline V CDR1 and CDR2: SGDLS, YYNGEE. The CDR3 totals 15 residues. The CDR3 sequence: CASSVVTVDNYGYTF. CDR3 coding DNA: TGTGCCAGCAGCGTAGTAACAGTAGATAACTATGGCTACACCTTC.

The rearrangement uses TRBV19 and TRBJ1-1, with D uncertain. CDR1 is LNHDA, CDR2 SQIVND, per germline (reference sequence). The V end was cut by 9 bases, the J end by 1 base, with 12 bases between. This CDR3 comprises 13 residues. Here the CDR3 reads CASRLERNTEAFF. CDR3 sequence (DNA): TGTGCCAGCCGGTTGGAGAGGAACACTGAAGCTTTCTTT. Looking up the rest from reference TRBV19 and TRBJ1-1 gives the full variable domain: DGGITQSPKYLFRKEGQNVTLSCEQNLNHDAMYWYRQDPGQGLRLIYYSQIVNDFQKGDIAEGYSVSREKKESFPLTVTSAQKNPTAFYLCASRLERNTEAFFGQGTRLTVV.

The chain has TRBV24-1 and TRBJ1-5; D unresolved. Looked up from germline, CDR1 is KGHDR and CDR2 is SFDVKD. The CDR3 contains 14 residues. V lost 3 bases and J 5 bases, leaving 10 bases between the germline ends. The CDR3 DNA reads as TGTGCCACCAGTGATGCCTGGGCCCATCAGCCCCAGCATTTT. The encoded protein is CATSDAWAHQPQHF.

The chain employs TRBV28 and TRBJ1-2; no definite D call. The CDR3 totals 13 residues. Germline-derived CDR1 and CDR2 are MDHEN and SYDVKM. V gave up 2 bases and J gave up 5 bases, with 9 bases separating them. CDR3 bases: TGTGCCAGCAGTTTACAGAACCCTTATGGCTACACCTTC. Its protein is CASSLQNPYGYTF.

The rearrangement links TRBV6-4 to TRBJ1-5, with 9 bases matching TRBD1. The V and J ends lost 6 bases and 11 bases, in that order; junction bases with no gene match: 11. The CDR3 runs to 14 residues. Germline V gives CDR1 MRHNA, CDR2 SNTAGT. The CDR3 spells CASRRPTGGSAQHF. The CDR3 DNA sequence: TGTGCCAGCAGGCGGCCCACAGGGGGCTCAGCCCAGCATTTT.

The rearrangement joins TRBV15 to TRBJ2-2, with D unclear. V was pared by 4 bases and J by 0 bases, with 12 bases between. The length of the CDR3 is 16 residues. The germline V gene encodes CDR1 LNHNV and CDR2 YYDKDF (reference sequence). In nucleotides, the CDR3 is TGTGCCACCAGCACTAGGGCCGCACCGAACACCGGGGAGCTGTTTTTT. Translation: CATSTRAAPNTGELFF.

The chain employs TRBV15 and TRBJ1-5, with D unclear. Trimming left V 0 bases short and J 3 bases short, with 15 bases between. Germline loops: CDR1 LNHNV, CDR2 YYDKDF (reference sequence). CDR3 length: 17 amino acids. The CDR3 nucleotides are TGTGCCACCAGCAGAGATCGTGCCGTCCGGATCAATCAGCCCCAGCATTTT. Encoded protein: CATSRDRAVRINQPQHF.

The CDR3 DNA reads TGTGCCAGCAGCTTAACCCCACGACAGGAGGGTTCGGACACTGAAGCTTTCTTT. This gives the protein CASSLTPRQEGSDTEAFF. The chain recombines TRBV7-3 with TRBJ1-1; TRBD1 might be the D (6 bases). There are 18 residues in the CDR3. V lost 0 bases to trimming and J lost 3 bases, with 20 bases between them. Germline loops: CDR1 SGHTA, CDR2 FQGTGA. Full variable domain (remainder filled in from reference TRBV7-3 and TRBJ1-1): GAGVSQTPSNKVTEKGKYVELRCDPISGHTALYWYRQSLGQGPEFLIYFQGTGAADDSGLPNDRFFAVRPEGSVSTLKIQRTERGDSAVYLCASSLTPRQEGSDTEAFFGQGTRLTVV.

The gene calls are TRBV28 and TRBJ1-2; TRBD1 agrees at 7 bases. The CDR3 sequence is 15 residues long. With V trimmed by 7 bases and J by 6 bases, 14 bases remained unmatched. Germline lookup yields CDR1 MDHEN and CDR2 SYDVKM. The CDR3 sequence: CASKRVNRGADGYTF. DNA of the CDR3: TGTGCCAGCAAAAGGGTGAACAGGGGTGCCGATGGCTACACCTTC.

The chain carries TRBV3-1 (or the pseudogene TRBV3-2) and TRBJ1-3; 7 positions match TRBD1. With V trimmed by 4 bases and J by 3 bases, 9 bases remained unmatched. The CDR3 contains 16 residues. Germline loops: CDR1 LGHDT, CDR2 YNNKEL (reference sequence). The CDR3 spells CASSRRTGTDGNTIYF. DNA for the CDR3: TGTGCCAGCAGCCGACGGACCGGGACAGATGGAAACACCATATATTTT.

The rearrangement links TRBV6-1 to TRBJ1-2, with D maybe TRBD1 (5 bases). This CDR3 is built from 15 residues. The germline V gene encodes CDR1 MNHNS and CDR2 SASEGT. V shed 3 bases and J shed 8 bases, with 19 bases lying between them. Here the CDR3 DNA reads TGTGCCAGCAGTGAGACCCGACAGAACGGGCGCGGCTACACCTTC. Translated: CASSETRQNGRGYTF.

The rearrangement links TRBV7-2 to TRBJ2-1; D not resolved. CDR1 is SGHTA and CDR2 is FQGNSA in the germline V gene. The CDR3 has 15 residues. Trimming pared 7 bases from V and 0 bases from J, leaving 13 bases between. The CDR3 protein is CASIPSAASYNEQFF. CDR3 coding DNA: TGTGCCAGCATCCCCAGTGCAGCCTCCTACAATGAGCAGTTCTTC. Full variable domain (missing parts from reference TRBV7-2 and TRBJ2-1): GAGVSQSPSNKVTEKGKDVELRCDPISGHTALYWYRQSLGQGLEFLIYFQGNSAPDKSGLPSDRFSAERTGGSVSTLTIQRTQQEDSAVYLCASIPSAASYNEQFFGPGTRLTVL.

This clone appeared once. The CDR3 DNA follows: TGTGCCAGCAGCACGAGGGCGTCCGGGGCAGATACGCAGTATTTT. This gives the protein CASSTRASGADTQYF. The V gene is TRBV9, the J gene TRBJ2-3; D perhaps matches TRBD2 (5 bases). Trimming shortened V by 4 bases and J by 4 bases, and 16 bases separated the two germline ends. The CDR3 length is 15 residues. Germline V gene sequence: CDR1 SGDLS, CDR2 YYNGEE. The full variable domain, in which reference TRBV9 and TRBJ2-3 provide the parts outside the CDR3, is DSGVTQTPKHLITATGQRVTLRCSPRSGDLSVYWYQQSLDQGLQFLIQYYNGEERAKGNILERFSAQQFPDLHSELNLSSLELGDSALYFCASSTRASGADTQYFGPGTRLTVL.

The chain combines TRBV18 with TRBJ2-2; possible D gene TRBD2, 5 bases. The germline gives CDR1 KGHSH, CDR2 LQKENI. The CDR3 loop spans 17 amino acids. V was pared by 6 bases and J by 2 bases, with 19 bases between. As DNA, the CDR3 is TGTGCCAGCTCCAGCCGCGTCCAGAGCGGAAACACCGGGGAGCTGTTTTTT. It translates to CASSSRVQSGNTGELFF.

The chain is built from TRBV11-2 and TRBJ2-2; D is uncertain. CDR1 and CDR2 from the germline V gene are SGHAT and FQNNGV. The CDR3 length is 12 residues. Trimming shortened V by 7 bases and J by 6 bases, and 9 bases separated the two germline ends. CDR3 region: CASTSYAGELFF. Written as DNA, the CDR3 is TGTGCCAGCACCTCCTACGCCGGGGAGCTGTTTTTT.

CDR3 DNA sequence: TGTGCCAGCCTGGCGGGAGGGTCTCCCTATGGCTACACCTTC. Residues: CASLAGGSPYGYTF. V is TRBV6-5 and J is TRBJ1-2; D ambiguous. The CDR3 has 14 residues. Germline CDR1 reads MNHEY; CDR2 reads SVGAGI. The V end lost 8 bases, the J end lost 4 bases, and 17 bases lay between the germline ends.

The CDR3 nucleotides read TGTGCCAGCAGCTATGTGGACAGGGGTTACACCTTC. It is translated as CASSYVDRGYTF. This chain connects TRBV7-9 to TRBJ1-2, with TRBD1 identical over 9 bases. This CDR3 spans 12 amino acids. J was trimmed by 11 bases and V by 4 bases; bases with no gene match: 5. Looked up from germline, CDR1 is SEHNR and CDR2 is FQNEAQ (reference sequence).

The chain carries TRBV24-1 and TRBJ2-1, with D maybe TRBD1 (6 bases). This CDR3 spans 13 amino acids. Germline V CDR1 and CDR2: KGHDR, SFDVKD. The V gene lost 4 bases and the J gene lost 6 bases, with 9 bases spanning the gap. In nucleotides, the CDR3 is TGTGCCACCAGTGAGGGGGCCCCCAATGAGCAGTTCTTC. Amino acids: CATSEGAPNEQFF.

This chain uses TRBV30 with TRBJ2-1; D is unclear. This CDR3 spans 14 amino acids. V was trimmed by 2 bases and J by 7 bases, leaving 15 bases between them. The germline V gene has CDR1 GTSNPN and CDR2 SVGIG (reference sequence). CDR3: CAWSYHGPRNEQFF. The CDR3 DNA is TGTGCCTGGAGTTATCACGGTCCTAGGAATGAGCAGTTCTTC.

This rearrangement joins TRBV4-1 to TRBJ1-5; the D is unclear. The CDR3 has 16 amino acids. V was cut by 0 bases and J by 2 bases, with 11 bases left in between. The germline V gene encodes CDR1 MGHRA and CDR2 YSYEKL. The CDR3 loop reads CASSQEAQARNQPQHF. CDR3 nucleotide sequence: TGCGCCAGCAGCCAAGAGGCTCAGGCCCGCAATCAGCCCCAGCATTTT.